Following are 22 T cell receptor beta chains from one sample sequenced in a study of human thymus T cells. Repertoires were generated with immunoSEQ multiplex PCR, while TCRdb's copy carries only in-frame clones and drops some. The sample comprises 45,000 to 50,000 clones, roughly 94% of which are singletons, and under 0.2% rests with the top ten. The specimen was blood. The receptor source for this set is a girl under three years old with a congenital heart defect but otherwise immunologically healthy.

This clone has a single count. The rearrangement joins TRBV7-9 to TRBJ1-1; D not resolved. With 1 base removed from V and 1 base from J, the gap between germline ends came to 16 bases. Germline CDR1 is SEHNR and CDR2 is FQNEAQ (reference sequence). The CDR3 totals 17 residues. CDR3 DNA: TGTGCCAGCAGCTTAGGAAAGGCCATCGGATGGAACACTGAAGCTTTCTTT. Protein sequence: CASSLGKAIGWNTEAFF.

The rearrangement links TRBV2 to TRBJ1-2; 9 bases agree with TRBD1. The CDR3 runs 14 residues. Germline loops: CDR1 SNHLY, CDR2 FYNNEI. V shed 7 bases, J shed 4 bases, and the junction held 7 bases outside the gene matches. For the CDR3, the DNA is TGTGCCAGCACCTCTGGGACAGGGATCTATGGCTACACCTTC. Encoded protein: CASTSGTGIYGYTF.

The genes are TRBV6-1 and TRBJ1-2; D perhaps matches TRBD1 (6 bases). This CDR3 is built from 17 residues. V lost 4 bases and J lost 1, with 19 bases in between. Per the germline V gene, CDR1 is MNHNS and CDR2 is SASEGT. CDR3 sequence (DNA): TGTGCCAGCAGTGCCTCTCCCCGGGGGCAGTTTAACTATGGCTACACCTTC. Translating it yields CASSASPRGQFNYGYTF.

The chain employs TRBV19 and TRBJ2-7, with 7 bases matching TRBD1. The CDR3 has 16 residues. Germline V CDR1 and CDR2: LNHDA, SQIVND (reference sequence). V shed 5 bases, J shed 2 bases, and the junction held 12 bases outside the gene matches. This CDR3 is CASSPLNRGRTYEQYF. CDR3 DNA: TGTGCCAGTAGTCCCTTGAACAGGGGACGGACCTACGAGCAGTACTTC.

The chain is built from TRBV18 and TRBJ2-1; D gene ambiguous. The V and J ends lost 2 bases and 1 base respectively, with 9 bases between them. Germline CDR1 is KGHSH and CDR2 is LQKENI. The CDR3 runs 15 residues. The CDR3 loop reads CASSPYHNSYNEQFF. As DNA, the CDR3 is TGTGCCAGCTCACCATATCATAATTCCTACAATGAGCAGTTCTTC.

The chain is built from TRBV21-1 and TRBJ1-1; the table's D call TRBD1 went unverified against the DNA. TRBV21-1 is classified as a pseudogene. The CDR3 is 14 residues long. CDR3: CASRDRPMNTEAFF. CDR3 in DNA: TGTGCCAGCAGGGACAGACCCATGAACACTGAAGCTTTCTTT.

The V gene is TRBV4-2, the J gene TRBJ2-4; possibly TRBD2 for D (5 bases). Germline CDR1 is LGHNA and CDR2 is YNFKEQ. Trimming cost V 0 bases and J 5 bases, with 11 bases left between them. This CDR3 has 15 amino acids. The CDR3 here is CASSQDRVGENIQYF. The CDR3 nucleotides read TGTGCCAGCAGCCAAGATAGGGTCGGGGAAAACATTCAGTACTTC.

The rearrangement joins TRBV5-6 to TRBJ2-3; 7 bases fit TRBD2. Trimming removed 4 bases from V and 1 base from J; junction bases left unmatched: 0. Germline V gene sequence: CDR1 SGHDT, CDR2 YYEEEE. The CDR3 is 13 residues long. CDR3 bases: TGTGCCAGCAGCGGGGGGGGCACAGATACGCAGTATTTT. This codes for CASSGGGTDTQYF. Based on the CDR3 plus reference TRBV5-6 and TRBJ2-3, the full variable domain is DAGVTQSPTHLIKTRGQQVTLRCSPKSGHDTVSWYQQALGQGPQFIFQYYEEEERQRGNFPDRFSGHQFPNYSSELNVNALLLGDSALYLCASSGGGTDTQYFGPGTRLTVL.

V gene TRBV19 combines with J gene TRBJ2-7, with D perhaps being TRBD1 or TRBD2 (5 bases each). The V gene lost 6 bases and the J gene lost 6 bases, with 18 bases spanning the gap. Germline values: CDR1 LNHDA, CDR2 SQIVND (reference sequence). The CDR3 contains 14 residues. CDR3 sequence reads: CASSSARGRLEQYF. The CDR3 DNA sequence: TGTGCCAGTAGCTCCGCCCGGGGCCGGCTCGAGCAGTACTTC. Filled out from reference TRBV19 and TRBJ2-7, the complete variable domain reads DGGITQSPKYLFRKEGQNVTLSCEQNLNHDAMYWYRQDPGQGLRLIYYSQIVNDFQKGDIAEGYSVSREKKESFPLTVTSAQKNPTAFYLCASSSARGRLEQYFGPGTRLTVT.

The rearrangement joins TRBV18 to TRBJ2-3, with D perhaps being TRBD1 or TRBD2 (6 bases each). Germline V gene lookup returns CDR1 KGHSH and CDR2 LQKENI. Between the trimmed V and J ends, which lost 0 bases and 11 bases, there was a span of 15 bases. The CDR3 length is 14 residues. CDR3 nucleotide sequence: TGTGCCAGCTCACCACCGTCGGGGGCCGGGGGGCAGTATTTT. This codes for CASSPPSGAGGQYF.

This sequence joins TRBV12-5 and TRBJ2-6; D may match TRBD1 or TRBD2 (5 bases each). CDR1 LGHNT and CDR2 FRNRAP come from the germline V gene. The V gene lost 0 bases and the J gene lost 0 bases, with 9 bases spanning the gap. The CDR3 consists of 17 residues. The CDR3 nucleotides are TGTGCTAGTGGTTTGGTGGGACGGAGCTCTGGGGCCAACGTCCTGACTTTC. Residues: CASGLVGRSSGANVLTF.

This chain joins TRBV7-2 and TRBJ2-5, with TRBD2 matching over 13 bases. CDR1 is SGHTA and CDR2 is FQGNSA in the germline V gene. The CDR3 extends over 16 amino acids. After removal of 2 bases from V and 5 bases from J, the junction contained 5 bases not matched to a gene. CDR3 amino acids: CASSLLLAGGWETQYF. DNA of the CDR3: TGTGCCAGCAGCTTATTACTAGCGGGAGGGTGGGAGACCCAGTACTTC. The full variable domain, its missing parts supplied by reference TRBV7-2 and TRBJ2-5, is GAGVSQSPSNKVTEKGKDVELRCDPISGHTALYWYRQSLGQGLEFLIYFQGNSAPDKSGLPSDRFSAERTGGSVSTLTIQRTQQEDSAVYLCASSLLLAGGWETQYFGPGTRLLVL.

The V gene is TRBV5-4, the J gene TRBJ2-1, with 11 positions matching TRBD2. Losses at the gene ends were 5 bases for V and 0 bases for J; bases not matched to a gene: 7. The length of the CDR3 is 17 residues. Germline V lookup: CDR1 SGHNT, CDR2 YYREEE (reference sequence). CDR3 sequence reads: CASRAGTSGISYNEQFF. CDR3 DNA: TGTGCCAGCAGAGCCGGGACTAGCGGAATCTCCTACAATGAGCAGTTCTTC.

V gene TRBV29-1 combines with J gene TRBJ2-5, with 11 positions matching TRBD1. Germline lookup yields CDR1 SQVTM and CDR2 ANQGSEA. The CDR3 contains 16 residues. The V segment lost 5 bases and the J segment 0 bases; nucleotides outside the gene matches: 8. The CDR3 is CSVRGQGGKYQETQYF. The CDR3 nucleotides are TGCAGCGTTAGGGGACAGGGGGGGAAGTACCAAGAGACCCAGTACTTC. Based on the CDR3 plus reference TRBV29-1 and TRBJ2-5, the full variable domain is SAVISQKPSRDICQRGTSLTIQCQVDSQVTMMFWYRQQPGQSLTLIATANQGSEATYESGFVIDKFPISRPNLTFSTLTVSNMSPEDSSIYLCSVRGQGGKYQETQYFGPGTRLLVL.

This chain connects TRBV4-3 to TRBJ2-1; 9 bases fit TRBD2. Germline V CDR1 and CDR2: LGHNA, YSLEER. The CDR3 covers 17 residues. The ends lost 3 bases at V and 3 bases at J; junction bases unmatched: 9. The CDR3 loop reads CASSQEIAGAVYNEQFF. The CDR3 bases are TGCGCCAGCAGCCAGGAGATAGCGGGAGCCGTCTACAATGAGCAGTTCTTC.

This clone was recorded once. The chain employs TRBV19 and TRBJ2-1; D is uncertain. V gave up 5 bases and J gave up 3 bases, with 14 bases separating them. Germline V CDR1 and CDR2: LNHDA, SQIVND (reference sequence). The CDR3 is 15 residues long. The CDR3: CASSPLPTVYNEQFF. In DNA form, the CDR3 reads TGTGCCAGTAGTCCCTTACCCACGGTCTACAATGAGCAGTTCTTC. Drawing the rest from reference TRBV19 and TRBJ2-1, the complete variable domain is DGGITQSPKYLFRKEGQNVTLSCEQNLNHDAMYWYRQDPGQGLRLIYYSQIVNDFQKGDIAEGYSVSREKKESFPLTVTSAQKNPTAFYLCASSPLPTVYNEQFFGPGTRLTVL.

J is TRBJ1-2 and V is TRBV15, with D possibly TRBD1 on 5 matching bases. Trimming pared 0 bases from V and 8 bases from J, leaving 16 bases between. The CDR3 is 15 residues long. CDR1 is LNHNV, CDR2 YYDKDF, per germline (reference sequence). The CDR3 region is CATSRDYGRVGGYTF. CDR3 nucleotides: TGTGCCACCAGCAGAGATTATGGCAGGGTGGGCGGCTACACCTTC.

Concerning this clone: Other DNA sequences in the same sample also yield this CDR3. The J gene is TRBJ1-5, the V gene TRBV18, with unresolved D. CDR3 length: 13 residues. The V and J ends lost 2 bases and 2 bases respectively, with 4 bases between them. Germline assignment: CDR1 KGHSH and CDR2 LQKENI. CDR3 sequence (DNA): TGTGCCAGCTCACCAGGGGGCAATCAGCCCCAGCATTTT. Its protein is CASSPGGNQPQHF.

The chain carries TRBV18 and TRBJ2-3, with a possible D match to TRBD1 (5 bases). V lost 1 base to trimming and J lost 2 bases, with 7 bases between them. CDR1 and CDR2 (germline): KGHSH, LQKENI. This CDR3 contains 14 residues. CDR3 sequence reads: CASSPLGDTDTQYF. CDR3 in DNA: TGTGCCAGCTCACCACTAGGGGACACAGATACGCAGTATTTT.

The chain couples TRBV7-9 to TRBJ1-2; possible D gene TRBD1, 6 bases. Per the germline V gene, CDR1 is SEHNR and CDR2 is FQNEAQ (reference sequence). The CDR3 loop spans 14 amino acids. V gave up 5 bases and J gave up 8 bases, with 18 bases separating them. The CDR3 loop reads CASSAPGALGGYTF. CDR3 coding DNA: TGTGCCAGCAGCGCCCCAGGGGCCCTCGGGGGCTACACCTTC.

The chain links TRBV5-4 to TRBJ1-1; a weak D match, TRBD1 (5 bases). The CDR3 sequence is 14 residues long. The V and J ends lost 0 bases and 1 base respectively, with 7 bases between them. CDR1 and CDR2 from the germline V gene are SGHNT and YYREEE (reference sequence). The DNA for the CDR3 is TGTGCCAGCAGCTTGGGGGGCGGGAACACTGAAGCTTTCTTT. It yields the protein CASSLGGGNTEAFF. Complete variable domain (other parts from reference TRBV5-4 and TRBJ1-1): ETGVTQSPTHLIKTRGQQVTLRCSSQSGHNTVSWYQQALGQGPQFIFQYYREEENGRGNFPPRFSGLQFPNYSSELNVNALELDDSALYLCASSLGGGNTEAFFGQGTRLTVV.

The chain employs TRBV18 and TRBJ2-7; the match to TRBD1 covers 8 bases. Germline CDR1 and CDR2: KGHSH and LQKENI. V gave up 3 bases and J gave up 5 bases; unmatched junction bases: 6. The CDR3 sequence is 14 residues long. The CDR3 protein is CASSPGPGGNEQYF. Written as DNA, the CDR3 is TGTGCCAGCTCACCGGGTCCAGGGGGCAACGAGCAGTACTTC.